The T cell receptor beta chain described here comes from a study of early T cells in non-severe SARS-CoV-2 infection. Whole-study context: Unsorted whole-blood RNA was sequenced in bulk, leaving chains unpaired.

This CDR3 is 14 amino acids long. With 5 bases clipped from V and 6 bases from J, the junction kept 8 bases outside the gene matches. Germline values: CDR1 SGHTA, CDR2 FQGNSA. TCRdb redid the calling of the 5' RACE reads with MiXCR, one entry per CDR3 protein. The repertoire holds some 89,000 distinct CDR3 sequences, with about 10% as singletons. Study-level results: Missing private and CD4 specificities, VDJdb matching favored anti-spike CD8 responses.

This clonotype was seen more than once but under ten times. No antigen is known for it. Material: whole blood, obtained at baseline. The chain recombines TRBV7-2 with TRBJ1-2, with 8 nucleotides matching TRBD1. This sequence originates from an adult who was a healthcare worker with PCR-confirmed SARS-CoV-2 infection or an uninfected control (not recorded which). CDR3 in DNA: TGTGCCAGCAGCATCCCGACAGGGGTGCATGGCTACACCTTC. This encodes CASSIPTGVHGYTF. The entire variable domain, with the rest obtained from reference TRBV7-2 and TRBJ1-2, is as follows: GAGVSQSPSNKVTEKGKDVELRCDPISGHTALYWYRQSLGQGLEFLIYFQGNSAPDKSGLPSDRFSAERTGGSVSTLTIQRTQQEDSAVYLCASSIPTGVHGYTFGSGTRLTVV.